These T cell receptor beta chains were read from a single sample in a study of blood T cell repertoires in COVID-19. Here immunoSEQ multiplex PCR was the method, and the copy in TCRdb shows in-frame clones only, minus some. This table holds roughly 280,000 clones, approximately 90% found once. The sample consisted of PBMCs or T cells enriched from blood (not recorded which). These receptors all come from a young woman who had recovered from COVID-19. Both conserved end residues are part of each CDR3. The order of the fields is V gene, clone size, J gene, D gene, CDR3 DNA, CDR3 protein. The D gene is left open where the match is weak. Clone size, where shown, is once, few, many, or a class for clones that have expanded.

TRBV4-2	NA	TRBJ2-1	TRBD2	TGTGCCAGCAGCCTCCGGACTAGCGGGGTGAGCTCCTACAATGAGCAGTTCTTC	CASSLRTSGVSSYNEQFF
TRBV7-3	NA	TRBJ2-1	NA	TGTGCCAGCAGCCGAGACAGGAGAAATGAGCAGTTCTTC	CASSRDRRNEQFF
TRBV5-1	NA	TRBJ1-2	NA	TGCGCCAGCAGCCCGGGAGGGCTAGATGGCTACACCTTC	CASSPGGLDGYTF
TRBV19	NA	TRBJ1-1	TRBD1	TGTGCCAGTCGACAGGGACCTGAAGCTTTCTTT	CASRQGPEAFF
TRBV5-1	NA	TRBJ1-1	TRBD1	TGCGCCAGCAGCTCGGGCGACAGGGGGCCCCCGAACACTGAAGCTTTCTTT	CASSSGDRGPPNTEAFF
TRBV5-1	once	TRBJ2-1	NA	TGCGCCAGCAGCTTGGTGTCGAGAGGAGGGATTGAGCAGTTCTTC	CASSLVSRGGIEQFF
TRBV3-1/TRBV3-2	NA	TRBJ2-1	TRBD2	TGTGCCAGCAGCCAGGAACTAGCGGGGAACCCCATTTCCTACAATGAGCAGTTCTTC	CASSQELAGNPISYNEQFF
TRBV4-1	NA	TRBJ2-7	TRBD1	TGCGCCAGCAGCCAAGATCTCCCGGGGACAGGGGTCTATGGCGAGCAGTACTTC	CASSQDLPGTGVYGEQYF
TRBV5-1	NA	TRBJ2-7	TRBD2	TGCGCCAGCAGCAGCGGGACGTACGTCTACGAGCAGTACTTC	CASSSGTYVYEQYF
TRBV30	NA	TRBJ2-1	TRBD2	TGTGCCTGGAGTGGGACTAGCGGAGTAAATGAGCAGTTCTTC	CAWSGTSGVNEQFF
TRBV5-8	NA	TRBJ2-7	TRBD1	TGTGCCAGCAGCTCGGGGAAAAGGACAGGAACCTACGGCGAGCAGTACTTC	CASSSGKRTGTYGEQYF
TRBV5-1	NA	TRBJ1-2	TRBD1	TGCGCCAGCAGCTCCACGGGACAGCCTTTGGCTGGCTACACCTTC	CASSSTGQPLAGYTF
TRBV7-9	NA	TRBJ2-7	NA	TGTGCCAGCAGCTTAGCAGCAGGGGATTTCTACGAGCAGTACTTC	CASSLAAGDFYEQYF
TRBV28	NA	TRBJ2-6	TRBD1	TGTGCCAGCAGTTACCCCGGGACAGGGGCTGGGGCCAACGTCCTGACTTTC	CASSYPGTGAGANVLTF
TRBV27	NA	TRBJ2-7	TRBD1	TGTGCCAGCAGTTTATACTCCGGGACAGAAGCCTACGAGCAGTACTTC	CASSLYSGTEAYEQYF
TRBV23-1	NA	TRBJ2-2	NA	TGCGCCAGCAGTCACCTTGCTAGGGGCCCGCCCGGGGAGCTGTTTTTT	CASSHLARGPPGELFF
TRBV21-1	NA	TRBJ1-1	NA	TGTGCCAGCAGCGTACAGGGGGCAAGGACTGAAGCTTTCTTT	CASSVQGARTEAFF
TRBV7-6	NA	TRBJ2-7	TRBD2	TGTGCCAGCAGCTTCGGGACTAGCGTAGGTAGGACCTACGAGCAGTACTTC	CASSFGTSVGRTYEQYF
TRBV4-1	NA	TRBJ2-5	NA	TGCGCCAGCAGCCCCAACCAGGGAGGTGTAGGGGAGACCCAGTACTTC	CASSPNQGGVGETQYF
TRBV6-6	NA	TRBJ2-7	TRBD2	TGTGCCAGCAGTCGGACTAGCGGGGGCCAAAGCTCCTACGAGCAGTACTTC	CASSRTSGGQSSYEQYF
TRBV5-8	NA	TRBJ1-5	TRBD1	TGTGCCAGCAGCTCGACAGGGAGCAATCAGCCCCAGCATTTT	CASSSTGSNQPQHF
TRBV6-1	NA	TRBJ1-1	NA	TGTGCCAGCAGTGAACGTCTAGGTGGAGGCACTGAAGCTTTCTTT	CASSERLGGGTEAFF
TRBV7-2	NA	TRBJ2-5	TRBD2	TGTGCCAGCAGCTACCCTCTGCAGGGAGGGGAGTACCAAGAGACCCAGTACTTC	CASSYPLQGGEYQETQYF
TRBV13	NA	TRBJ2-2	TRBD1	TGTGCCAGCAGCTTAGTAAAGGGGGCTGGCGGGGAGCTGTTTTTT	CASSLVKGAGGELFF
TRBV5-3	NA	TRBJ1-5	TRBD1	TGTGCCAGAAGCTCAGAAGGGGGCCCCGTTGTCTATCAGCCCCAGCATTTT	CARSSEGGPVVYQPQHF
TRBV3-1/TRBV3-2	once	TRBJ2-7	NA	TGTGCCAGCAGCCTGGCGGGACTTTACGAGCAGTACTTC	CASSLAGLYEQYF